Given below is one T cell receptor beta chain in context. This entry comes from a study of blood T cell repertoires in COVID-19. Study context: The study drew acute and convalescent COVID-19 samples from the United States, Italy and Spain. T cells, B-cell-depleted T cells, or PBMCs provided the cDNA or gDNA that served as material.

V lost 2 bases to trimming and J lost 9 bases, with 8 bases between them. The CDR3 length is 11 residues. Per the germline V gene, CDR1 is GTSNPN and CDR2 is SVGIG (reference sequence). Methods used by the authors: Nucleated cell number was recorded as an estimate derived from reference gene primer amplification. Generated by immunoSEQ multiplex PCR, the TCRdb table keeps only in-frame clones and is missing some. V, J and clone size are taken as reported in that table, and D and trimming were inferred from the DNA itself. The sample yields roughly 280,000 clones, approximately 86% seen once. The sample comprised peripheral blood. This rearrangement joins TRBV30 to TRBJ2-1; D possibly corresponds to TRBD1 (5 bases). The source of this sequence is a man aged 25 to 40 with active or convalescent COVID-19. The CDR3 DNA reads TGTGCCTGGAGTCTACAGGTTGAGCAGTTCTTC. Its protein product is CAWSLQVEQFF.